This paragraph covers one TCR beta chain sequence. Antigen unknown. This record comes from a study of blood T cells in healthy people across ages. Peripheral blood from each donor was collected in a volume of 9.5 to 10 milliliters. Primers used in a second PCR of roughly 7 to 12 cycles were a sample-barcoded 5' primer and a J-beta primer mix. TCRdb re-called the 5' RACE reads through MiXCR, storing one row per CDR3 protein. The data show approximately 1,000,000 distinct CDR3 sequences, 35% to 55% seen once. Per germline, CDR1 MNHEY and CDR2 SVGEGT. Trimming removed 4 bases from V and 0 bases from J; junction bases left unmatched: 6. The CDR3 sequence is 16 residues long. Study-wide points: Correlation between TCR beta diversity and naive T cell percentage was strong.

This clonotype originated in a woman aged 60-75 years in good health. Sequencing was carried out using blood. V gene TRBV6-2 or TRBV6-3 combines with J gene TRBJ2-3, with 8 nucleotides matching TRBD2. The CDR3 coding sequence is TGTGCCAGCAGTTGGGCGGGCGGGAGGAGCACAGATACGCAGTATTTT. Translated: CASSWAGGRSTDTQYF.